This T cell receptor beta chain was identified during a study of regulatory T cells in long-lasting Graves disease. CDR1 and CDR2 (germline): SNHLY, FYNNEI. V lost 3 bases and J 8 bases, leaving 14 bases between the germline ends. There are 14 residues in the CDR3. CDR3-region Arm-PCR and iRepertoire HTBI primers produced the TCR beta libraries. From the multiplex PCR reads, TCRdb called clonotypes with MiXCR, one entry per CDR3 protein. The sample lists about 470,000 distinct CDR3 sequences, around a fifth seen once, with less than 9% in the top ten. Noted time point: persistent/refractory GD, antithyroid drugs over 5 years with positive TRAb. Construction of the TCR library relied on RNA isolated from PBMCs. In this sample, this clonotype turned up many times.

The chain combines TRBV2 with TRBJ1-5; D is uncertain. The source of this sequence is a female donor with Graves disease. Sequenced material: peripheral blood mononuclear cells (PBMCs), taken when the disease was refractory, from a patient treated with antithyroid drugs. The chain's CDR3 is CASSDDGSGKPQHF. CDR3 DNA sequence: TGTGCCAGCAGTGATGACGGGTCTGGGAAGCCCCAGCATTTT. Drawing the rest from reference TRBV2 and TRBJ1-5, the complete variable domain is EPEVTQTPSHQVTQMGQEVILRCVPISNHLYFYWYRQILGQKVEFLVSFYNNEISEKSEIFDDQFSVERPDGSNFTLKIRSTKLEDSAMYFCASSDDGSGKPQHFGDGTRLSIL.